The 13 T cell receptor beta chains below were found in one sample sequenced in a study of cytomegalovirus exposure and HLA in healthy donors. The PCR ran on 60 Vbeta and 13 Jbeta primers. Profiling relied on immunoSEQ multiplex PCR, and the TCRdb table lists in-frame clones only, not all of them. The data show hundreds of thousands of clones, under 80% seen once. Material: PBMCs. These receptors all stem from a woman between 25 and 40 years old in good health and CMV-seronegative.

V is TRBV27 and J is TRBJ1-1; 7 bases fit TRBD1. Germline CDR1 and CDR2: MNHEY and SMNVEV (reference sequence). CDR3 length: 11 residues. Trimming cost V 6 bases and J 7 bases; bases outside gene matches: 2. CDR3 region: CASRQGIEAFF. CDR3 nucleotide sequence: TGTGCCAGCAGACAGGGGATTGAAGCTTTCTTT.

The chain is built from TRBV13 and TRBJ1-3; TRBD1 aligns across 9 bases. Losses at the gene ends were 3 bases for V and 0 bases for J; bases not matched to a gene: 6. The CDR3 consists of 17 residues. CDR1 and CDR2 from the germline V gene are PRHDT and FYEKMQ (reference sequence). The CDR3 loop is CASSLGQGAVSGNTIYF. As DNA, the CDR3 is TGTGCCAGCAGCTTGGGACAGGGCGCCGTCTCTGGAAACACCATATATTTT.

The chain couples TRBV4-1 to TRBJ2-7, with TRBD1 identical over 8 bases. Germline assignment: CDR1 MGHRA and CDR2 YSYEKL. Trimming took 1 base from V and 6 from J; bases not matched to a gene: 5. The CDR3 has 14 amino acids. The CDR3 region is CASSQGQGSSEQYF. Written as DNA, the CDR3 is TGCGCCAGCAGCCAAGGACAGGGGTCTTCCGAGCAGTACTTC.

This chain uses TRBV2 with TRBJ2-1; the match to TRBD2 covers 15 bases. V lost 2 bases and J lost 4; bases outside the gene matches: 15. This CDR3 comprises 21 residues. Germline CDR1 reads SNHLY; CDR2 reads FYNNEI. The CDR3 here is CASSELQGLAGGRVAYNEQFF. In nucleotides, the CDR3 is TGTGCCAGCAGTGAACTCCAGGGACTAGCGGGGGGACGGGTAGCTTACAATGAGCAGTTCTTC.

The chain employs TRBV9 and TRBJ2-3, with 8 nucleotides matching TRBD2. Trimming removed 0 bases from V and 6 bases from J; junction bases left unmatched: 9. This CDR3 region has 16 residues. The germline V gene has CDR1 SGDLS and CDR2 YYNGEE. This CDR3 is CASSVVGSGAPDTQYF. The CDR3, as DNA: TGTGCCAGCAGCGTAGTAGGTAGCGGGGCACCGGATACGCAGTATTTT.

The V and J genes are TRBV30 and TRBJ1-2; D gene ambiguous. Germline values: CDR1 GTSNPN, CDR2 SVGIG (reference sequence). The CDR3 spans 17 residues. V was trimmed by 2 bases and J by 8 bases, leaving 27 bases between them. The CDR3 DNA reads TGTGCCTGGAGTAAATCGGGAAGAGGGCTCGGTATTGAGGGCTACACCTTC. This sequence encodes CAWSKSGRGLGIEGYTF.

V gene TRBV11-2 combines with J gene TRBJ1-2; 9 bases are shared with TRBD1. Trimming took 2 bases from V and 8 from J; bases not matched to a gene: 6. Germline assignment: CDR1 SGHAT and CDR2 FQNNGV. The CDR3 length is 14 residues. CDR3 region: CASSLRTGVFGYTF. CDR3 DNA: TGTGCCAGCAGCTTAAGGACAGGGGTGTTCGGCTACACCTTC.

The V call is TRBV13, the J call TRBJ2-3; 8 nucleotides line up with TRBD1. Germline V gives CDR1 PRHDT, CDR2 FYEKMQ (reference sequence). This CDR3 is 14 amino acids long. Germline trimming cut 4 bases from V and 6 bases from J; bases unmatched to any gene: 6. CDR3 region: CASSSDRASDTQYF. The CDR3 nucleotides are TGTGCCAGCAGCTCGGACAGGGCTTCGGATACGCAGTATTTT.

This clone was counted a single time. The rearrangement uses TRBV5-5 and TRBJ1-5, with D maybe TRBD1 (5 bases). This CDR3 contains 17 residues. V gave up 1 base and J gave up 0 bases, with 14 bases separating them. Germline assignment: CDR1 SGHKS and CDR2 YYEKEE (reference sequence). CDR3 DNA sequence: TGTGCCAGCAGCTTGACCCCAAGCGACAGTAGCAATCAGCCCCAGCATTTT. It yields the protein CASSLTPSDSSNQPQHF.

V and J are TRBV29-1 and TRBJ1-2, with 9 bases fitting TRBD1. Trimming cost V 3 bases and J 2 bases; bases outside gene matches: 4. CDR1 is SQVTM and CDR2 is ANQGSEA in the germline V gene. The CDR3 is made up of 14 amino acids. The CDR3 sequence: CSVEGTGMNYGYTF. The CDR3 bases are TGCAGCGTTGAGGGGACAGGGATGAACTATGGCTACACCTTC.

The CDR3 is CASRRGQGNGNTIYF. CDR3 DNA: TGTGCCAGCAGACGTGGACAGGGGAACGGAAACACCATATATTTT. The V and J genes are TRBV6-5 and TRBJ1-3; 9 bases align to TRBD1. The CDR3 extends over 15 amino acids. The germline CDR1 and CDR2 sequences are MNHEY and SVGAGI. Losses at the gene ends were 6 bases for V and 4 bases for J; bases not matched to a gene: 7.

The rearrangement uses TRBV27 and TRBJ1-5; D is undetermined. Per germline, CDR1 MNHEY and CDR2 SMNVEV (reference sequence). V lost 5 bases and J lost 6, with 8 bases in between. The CDR3 is 12 residues long. The CDR3 DNA reads as TGTGCCAGCAGTACCCCAGGTCAGCCCCAGCATTTT. Protein product: CASSTPGQPQHF.

This clone occurred a few times. The chain is built from TRBV19 and TRBJ1-2; weak D call: TRBD1 (5 bases). This CDR3 region has 15 residues. The germline V gene encodes CDR1 LNHDA and CDR2 SQIVND (reference sequence). V lost 7 bases and J lost 4, with 19 bases in between. As DNA, the CDR3 is TGTGCCAGTAAAGGGCAGGCTGGGGCCGGCTATGGCTACACCTTC. Translation gives CASKGQAGAGYGYTF.